This entry lists 7 T cell receptor beta chains sequenced from one sample in a study of blood T cell repertoires in COVID-19. Assay: immunoSEQ multiplex PCR; the TCRdb copy retains only in-frame clones and omits some. The table shows 200,000 to 250,000 clones, with about four fifths occurring only once. Sequenced: PBMCs or T cells enriched from blood (not recorded which). These receptors were obtained from a man aged 60 to 75 who had recovered from COVID-19.

This rearrangement joins TRBV25-1 to TRBJ1-6, with D hard to call. Looked up from germline, CDR1 is MGHDK and CDR2 is SYGVNS. V lost 4 bases to trimming and J lost 0 bases, with 10 bases between them. CDR3 length equals 16 residues. The DNA for the CDR3 is TGTGCCAGCAGTGTCCCAGGAAGCTCCTATAATTCACCCCTCCACTTT. This gives the protein CASSVPGSSYNSPLHF.

The V gene is TRBV11-2, the J gene TRBJ1-1, with D uncertain. Germline assignment: CDR1 SGHAT and CDR2 FQNNGV. The CDR3 consists of 15 residues. Trimming removed 2 bases at V and 5 bases at J, with 15 bases between. CDR3 region: CASSLRSRGGTEAFF. The CDR3 coding sequence is TGTGCCAGCAGCTTAAGGTCTCGGGGAGGGACTGAAGCTTTCTTT.

The chain employs TRBV5-6 and TRBJ2-3; 7 bases align to TRBD1. J lost 2 bases, V lost 4 bases, and 7 bases had no gene match. The CDR3 contains 15 residues. Germline CDR1 is SGHDT and CDR2 is YYEEEE. Written as DNA, the CDR3 is TGTGCCAGCAGCCCAGGGACAGAGAACACAGATACGCAGTATTTT. Translating gives CASSPGTENTDTQYF.

This clone was seen only a few times. The rearrangement links TRBV7-3 to TRBJ2-6; possibly TRBD1 for D (5 bases). V was cut by 1 base and J by 4 bases, with 8 bases left in between. CDR1 and CDR2 from the germline V gene are SGHTA and FQGTGA. The length of the CDR3 is 15 residues. The CDR3 bases are TGTGCCAGCAGCTTAAGCCAGGGAGGGGCCAACGTCCTGACTTTC. This sequence encodes CASSLSQGGANVLTF.

The rearrangement uses TRBV19 and TRBJ2-3, with 8 positions matching TRBD2. Germline V gives CDR1 LNHDA, CDR2 SQIVND (reference sequence). V lost 1 base to trimming and J lost 3 bases; unmatched junction nucleotides: 6. The CDR3 consists of 16 residues. CDR3 DNA sequence: TGTGCCAGTAGTATAGTGTACCGCGGGGGGACAGATACGCAGTATTTT. Translation gives CASSIVYRGGTDTQYF.

Many counts were recorded for this clone. The chain carries TRBV6-2 or TRBV6-3 and TRBJ1-5; D perhaps matches TRBD1 (5 bases). The CDR3 spans 15 residues. Germline CDR1 is MNHEY and CDR2 is SVGEGT. Trimming cost V 2 bases and J 7 bases, with 15 bases left between them. CDR3: CASSYGGVRDQPQHF. CDR3 nucleotides: TGTGCCAGCAGTTACGGCGGGGTGAGGGACCAGCCCCAGCATTTT.

CDR3 region: CASSLTGYEQYF. DNA for the CDR3: TGTGCCAGCAGCCTGACAGGCTACGAGCAGTACTTC. V gene TRBV27 combines with J gene TRBJ2-7, with a weak D call TRBD1 (6 bases). Germline V CDR1 and CDR2: MNHEY, SMNVEV (reference sequence). Trimming stripped 6 bases from V and 3 bases from J, with 9 bases between. The CDR3 loop spans 12 amino acids.